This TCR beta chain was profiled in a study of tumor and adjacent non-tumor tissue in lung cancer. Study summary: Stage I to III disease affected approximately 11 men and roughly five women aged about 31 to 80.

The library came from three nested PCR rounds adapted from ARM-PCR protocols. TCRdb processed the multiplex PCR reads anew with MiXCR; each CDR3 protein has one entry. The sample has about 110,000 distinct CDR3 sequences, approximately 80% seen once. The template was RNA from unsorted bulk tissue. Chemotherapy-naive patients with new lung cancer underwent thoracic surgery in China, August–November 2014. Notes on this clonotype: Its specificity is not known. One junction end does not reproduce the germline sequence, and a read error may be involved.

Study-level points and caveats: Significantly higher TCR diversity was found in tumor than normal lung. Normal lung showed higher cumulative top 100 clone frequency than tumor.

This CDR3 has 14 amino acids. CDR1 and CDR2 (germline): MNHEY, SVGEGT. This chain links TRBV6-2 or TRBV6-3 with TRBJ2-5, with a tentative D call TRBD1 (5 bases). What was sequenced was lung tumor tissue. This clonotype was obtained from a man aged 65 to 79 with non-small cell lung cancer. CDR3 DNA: TGTGCCAGCAGTTATCTCACAGGAACGGAGACCCAGCACTTC. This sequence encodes CASSYLTGTETQHF.